This T cell receptor (beta chain) stems from a study of T cells in Graves' hyperthyroidism and ophthalmopathy. Amplification targeted TCR beta CDR3 regions from RNA transcripts. HTBI primers were used for first-round RT-PCR of the TCR CDR3. TCRdb redid the calling of the multiplex PCR reads with MiXCR, one entry per CDR3 protein. Counted here are around 690,000 distinct CDR3 sequences, around 21% occurring once; the ten biggest clones make up 30% to 40%. Germline V gene data show CDR1 as KGHSH and CDR2 as LQKENI. V lost 2 bases and J 2 bases, leaving 14 bases between the germline ends. The CDR3 sequence is 16 residues long.

The chain recombines TRBV18 with TRBJ2-3; D possibly uses TRBD1 or TRBD2 (6 bases each). The receptor's source is a young man with Graves' ophthalmopathy. The specimen sequenced was blood. DNA for the CDR3: TGTGCCAGCTCACCAAGGAACGCGGGACACACAGATACGCAGTATTTT. It translates to CASSPRNAGHTDTQYF.